Detailed here is one T cell receptor (beta chain). The ends were cut back, 4 bases at V and 2 bases at J, with 14 bases in the middle. CDR1 is SGHRS and CDR2 is YFSETQ in the germline V gene. The CDR3 is made up of 15 amino acids. The entry originates in a study of blood T cell repertoires in COVID-19. Participants spanned ages about 18 to 90 years and resided in about 24 US areas. The repertoire was sequenced with immunoSEQ multiplex PCR; TCRdb's copy has only in-frame clones and lacks some. The sample has 95,000 to 150,000 clones; 84% are singletons. The clonotype was recovered from a woman in her twenties or thirties who had recovered from COVID-19. The chain has TRBV5-1 and TRBJ2-3, with D tentatively TRBD2 (5 bases). Sequences were obtained from PBMCs or T cells enriched from blood (not recorded which). The chain's CDR3 is CASSQDFSPTDTQYF. CDR3 coding DNA: TGCGCCAGCAGCCAGGACTTCTCGCCCACAGATACGCAGTATTTT.